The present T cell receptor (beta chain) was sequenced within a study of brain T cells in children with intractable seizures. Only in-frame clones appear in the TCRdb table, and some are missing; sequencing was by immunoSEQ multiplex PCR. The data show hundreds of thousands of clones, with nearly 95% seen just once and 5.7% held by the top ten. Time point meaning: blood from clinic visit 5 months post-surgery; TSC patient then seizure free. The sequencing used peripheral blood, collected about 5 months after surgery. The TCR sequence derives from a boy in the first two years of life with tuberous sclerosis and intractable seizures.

The CDR3 loop reads CAGWEGTYEQYF. In DNA form, the CDR3 reads TGTGCCGGCTGGGAGGGAACCTACGAGCAGTACTTC. J is TRBJ2-7 and V is TRBV30; 7 nucleotides match TRBD2. Germline assignment: CDR1 GTSNPN and CDR2 SVGIG (reference sequence). The V and J ends lost 8 bases and 2 bases, in that order; junction bases with no gene match: 6. The CDR3 runs 12 residues. The full variable domain, in which reference TRBV30 and TRBJ2-7 provide the parts outside the CDR3, is SQTIHQWPATLVQPVGSPLSLECTVEGTSNPNLYWYRQAAGRGLQLLFYSVGIGQISSEVPQNLSASRPQDRQFILSSKKLLLSDSGFYLCAGWEGTYEQYFGPGTRLTVT.